These T cell receptor beta chains were read from a single sample in a study of post-analysis software for immune sequencing data. MiXCR, run by TCRdb on the PCR reads, gives a single entry per CDR3 protein. Of hundreds of thousands of distinct CDR3 sequences listed, approximately 59% are singletons. The sample consisted of blood. Every receptor here comes from a girl aged 2 to 9 with multiple sclerosis. The CDR3 runs from the conserved cysteine through the conserved F or W. Fields, in order: V gene, clone size, J gene, CDR3 length, CDR3 protein. Expanded clones are given a class, and other clones once, few, many or no size at all.

v_gene: TRBV2; abundance: once; j_gene: TRBJ2-5; len: 16; CDR3aa: CASSEGQPNNLREQYF
v_gene: TRBV7-9; abundance: .; j_gene: TRBJ2-3; len: 15; CDR3aa: CASSSARGRADTQYF
v_gene: TRBV7-9; abundance: many; j_gene: TRBJ1-2; len: 11; CDR3aa: CASSLGDGYTF
v_gene: TRBV5-1; abundance: .; j_gene: TRBJ1-4; len: 15; CDR3aa: CASSLGGTAHEKLFF
v_gene: TRBV6-5; abundance: few; j_gene: TRBJ1-1; len: 14; CDR3aa: CASSRGQGNTEAFF
v_gene: TRBV28; abundance: .; j_gene: TRBJ2-3; len: 14; CDR3aa: CATSGGFTTDTQYF
v_gene: TRBV28; abundance: .; j_gene: TRBJ1-1; len: 15; CDR3aa: CASAPATGPSTEAFF
v_gene: TRBV7-8; abundance: .; j_gene: TRBJ1-5; len: 15; CDR3aa: CASSPLEGSNQPQHF
v_gene: TRBV20-1; abundance: .; j_gene: TRBJ2-5; len: 14; CDR3aa: CSARVMRDGETQYF
v_gene: TRBV5-4; abundance: .; j_gene: TRBJ2-4; len: 13; CDR3aa: CASSPGGGDIQYF
v_gene: TRBV13; abundance: .; j_gene: TRBJ1-2; len: 13; CDR3aa: CASSRESNYGYTF
v_gene: TRBV30; abundance: .; j_gene: TRBJ1-1; len: 14; CDR3aa: CAWSRGQGYTEAFF
v_gene: TRBV6-5; abundance: .; j_gene: TRBJ1-4; len: 15; CDR3aa: CASSSPNRGNEKLFF
v_gene: TRBV12-3/TRBV12-4; abundance: few; j_gene: TRBJ2-7; len: 17; CDR3aa: CASSPSPGDFGAYEQYF
v_gene: TRBV7-3; abundance: .; j_gene: TRBJ2-3; len: 14; CDR3aa: CASSSGEDTDTQYF
v_gene: TRBV10-3; abundance: .; j_gene: TRBJ2-5; len: 11; CDR3aa: CAISDQETQYF
v_gene: TRBV6-5; abundance: .; j_gene: TRBJ1-1; len: 15; CDR3aa: CASSYSQGGNTEAFF
v_gene: TRBV20-1; abundance: few; j_gene: TRBJ1-6; len: 13; CDR3aa: CSARDTANSPLHF
v_gene: TRBV20-1; abundance: .; j_gene: TRBJ2-3; len: 14; CDR3aa: CSASRVAGTDTQYF
v_gene: TRBV7-3; abundance: .; j_gene: TRBJ2-1; len: 16; CDR3aa: CASSSGTGRGSDEQFF
v_gene: TRBV7-6; abundance: .; j_gene: TRBJ1-4; len: 13; CDR3aa: CASSSDRDEKLFF
v_gene: TRBV20-1; abundance: .; j_gene: TRBJ1-2; len: 13; CDR3aa: CSAQSGTAYGYTF
v_gene: TRBV7-6; abundance: .; j_gene: TRBJ2-5; len: 16; CDR3aa: CASSDGWRVGGETQYF
v_gene: TRBV29-1; abundance: few; j_gene: TRBJ2-5; len: 12; CDR3aa: CSVEDLAGRWYF
v_gene: TRBV12-3/TRBV12-4; abundance: .; j_gene: TRBJ2-1; len: 18; CDR3aa: CASSLLAGGLGSYNEQFF
v_gene: TRBV6-5; abundance: .; j_gene: TRBJ1-2; len: 14; CDR3aa: CASSRAGFNHGYTF
v_gene: TRBV5-1; abundance: .; j_gene: TRBJ2-2; len: 15; CDR3aa: CASRLGSANTGGLFF
v_gene: TRBV20-1; abundance: .; j_gene: .; len: 11; CDR3aa: CSASSSSEQYF
v_gene: TRBV6-5; abundance: .; j_gene: TRBJ2-2; len: 14; CDR3aa: CASKRTDNTGELFF
v_gene: TRBV12-3/TRBV12-4; abundance: few; j_gene: TRBJ2-3; len: 12; CDR3aa: CASSRAADTQYF
v_gene: TRBV29-1; abundance: .; j_gene: TRBJ1-1; len: 14; CDR3aa: CSVAGRGLTYEAFF
v_gene: TRBV29-1; abundance: few; j_gene: TRBJ2-3; len: 12; CDR3aa: CSVKQGGDTQYF